These 26 T cell receptor beta chains share one sample of origin, sequenced in a study of T-cell reconstitution after alpha-beta-depleted transplantation in children. Unique molecular identifiers were built into the TCRbeta library. TCRdb passed the PCR reads through MiXCR, listing each CDR3 protein once. The table shows 800,000 to 1,000,000 distinct CDR3 sequences, with roughly 29% occurring only once. Sequenced material: PBMCs, mostly from graft donor cells, taken 360 days after TCRalphabeta/CD19-depleted stem cell transplant. These receptors were obtained from a boy under two years old who had a stem cell transplant for SCID, so the T cells may come from the graft donor.

The J gene is TRBJ1-5, the V gene TRBV29-1, with D unclear. Looked up from germline, CDR1 is SQVTM and CDR2 is ANQGSEA. Trimming took 5 bases from V and 4 from J, leaving 12 bases between them. The CDR3 is 13 residues long. The CDR3 bases are TGCAGCGTTCAGGACGGAAATAATCAGCCCCAGCATTTT. Its translation: CSVQDGNNQPQHF.

This clonotype has a handful of counts. The rearrangement links TRBV18 to TRBJ1-1, with 8 bases lining up with TRBD1. Unmatched junction bases numbered 5, after V lost 4 bases and J lost 4 bases. This CDR3 has 14 amino acids. Germline lookup yields CDR1 KGHSH and CDR2 LQKENI. CDR3 DNA: TGTGCCAGCTCACACGGACAGGGCGGCACTGAAGCTTTCTTT. This sequence encodes CASSHGQGGTEAFF.

The J gene is TRBJ1-6, the V gene TRBV12-3 or TRBV12-4; perhaps TRBD1 as D (6 bases). The CDR3 length is 15 residues. The V and J ends lost 5 bases and 10 bases respectively, with 18 bases between them. The CDR3 DNA is TGTGCCAGCAGTAGCTACTCGGACCAGGGGTCACCCCTCCACTTT. This codes for CASSSYSDQGSPLHF.

This clonotype was seen more than once but under ten times. The chain employs TRBV20-1 and TRBJ2-7, with D maybe TRBD1 (5 bases). From germline, CDR1 is DFQATT and CDR2 SNEGSKA (reference sequence). The CDR3 is 13 amino acids. The germline V and J ends were trimmed by 6 bases and 3 bases, with 15 bases remaining between them. DNA of the CDR3: TGCAGTGCATCCCAGGGATCCTTCTACGAGCAGTACTTC. Residues: CSASQGSFYEQYF.

This clonotype came up many times. The rearrangement links TRBV5-1 to TRBJ1-1, with D tentatively TRBD1 (6 bases). V gave up 3 bases and J gave up 0 bases, with 12 bases separating them. The CDR3 is made up of 15 amino acids. The V gene's germline CDR1 is SGHRS and CDR2 YFSETQ. CDR3 sequence (DNA): TGCGCCAGCAGCTGGGGGACAACCATGAACACTGAAGCTTTCTTT. Its translation is CASSWGTTMNTEAFF.

The rearrangement joins TRBV5-6 to TRBJ1-4; TRBD1 is a possible D gene (5 bases). The V gene lost 0 bases and the J gene lost 8 bases, with 8 bases spanning the gap. Germline lookup yields CDR1 SGHDT and CDR2 YYEEEE. The CDR3 totals 13 residues. This CDR3 is CASSLAGTEKLFF. The DNA of the CDR3 is TGTGCCAGCAGCTTGGCGGGGACCGAAAAACTGTTTTTT. Complete variable domain (other parts from reference TRBV5-6 and TRBJ1-4): DAGVTQSPTHLIKTRGQQVTLRCSPKSGHDTVSWYQQALGQGPQFIFQYYEEEERQRGNFPDRFSGHQFPNYSSELNVNALLLGDSALYLCASSLAGTEKLFFGSGTQLSVL.

This clonotype was found a few times. The chain joins TRBV4-1 to TRBJ2-7, with D tentatively TRBD1 (5 bases). V lost 0 bases, J lost 1 base, and 7 bases lay in between. In germline, CDR1 is MGHRA, CDR2 YSYEKL. There are 14 residues in the CDR3. The CDR3 DNA sequence: TGCGCCAGCAGCCAAGAGAGACAGTCCTACGAGCAGTACTTC. Protein: CASSQERQSYEQYF.

The gene calls are TRBV9 and TRBJ1-2, with TRBD1 matching over 7 bases. The trim removed 4 bases at V and 2 bases at J, leaving 5 bases unmatched. CDR1 is SGDLS and CDR2 is YYNGEE in the germline V gene. The CDR3 has 14 residues. Here the CDR3 reads CASSPRGGNYGYTF. CDR3 sequence (DNA): TGTGCCAGCAGCCCCAGGGGGGGGAACTATGGCTACACCTTC.

The gene calls are TRBV10-3 and TRBJ1-1; D unresolved. V dropped 4 bases and J dropped 3 bases, with 15 bases sitting between them. From germline, CDR1 is ENHRY and CDR2 SYGVKD. The CDR3 spans 15 residues. CDR3: CAISGRGGRDTEAFF. The CDR3 DNA is TGTGCCATCAGTGGTAGAGGTGGAAGGGACACTGAAGCTTTCTTT.

This clonotype was seen at least ten times. V is TRBV27 and J is TRBJ2-4, with D unclear. This CDR3 spans 14 amino acids. CDR1 and CDR2 from the germline V gene are MNHEY and SMNVEV (reference sequence). Trimming shortened V by 6 bases and J by 0 bases, and 9 bases separated the two germline ends. This CDR3 is CASRRLGAKNIQYF. CDR3 in DNA: TGTGCCAGCAGGCGCCTTGGAGCCAAAAACATTCAGTACTTC.

The J gene is TRBJ2-7, the V gene TRBV6-1, with 12 bases that match TRBD1. The length of the CDR3 is 13 residues. Germline V gene data show CDR1 as MNHNS and CDR2 as SASEGT. The J segment lost 7 bases and the V segment lost 10 bases, leaving 8 bases of the junction unmatched. CDR3 protein: CATLGQGAEEQYF. The CDR3 DNA sequence: TGTGCCACCCTGGGACAGGGGGCGGAGGAGCAGTACTTC.

This rearrangement joins TRBV18 to TRBJ2-3, with 9 bases identical to TRBD2. With 6 bases clipped from V and 10 bases from J, the junction kept 11 bases outside the gene matches. The CDR3 has 14 residues. In germline, CDR1 is KGHSH, CDR2 LQKENI. The CDR3 DNA reads as TGTGCCAGCTCCCTGGGGTTAGCGGGAGACCCGCAGTATTTT. It specifies CASSLGLAGDPQYF. Complete variable domain (other parts from reference TRBV18 and TRBJ2-3): NAGVMQNPRHLVRRRGQEARLRCSPMKGHSHVYWYRQLPEEGLKFMVYLQKENIIDESGMPKERFSAEFPKEGPSILRIQQVVRGDSAAYFCASSLGLAGDPQYFGPGTRLTVL.

The gene calls are TRBV7-9 and TRBJ1-1; D is perhaps TRBD1 (5 bases). Trimming left V 11 bases short and J 5 bases short, with 15 bases between. Germline V gene data show CDR1 as SEHNR and CDR2 as FQNEAQ (reference sequence). The CDR3 consists of 12 residues. CDR3 protein: CAAGSGRTEAFF. CDR3 coding DNA: TGTGCCGCCGGTTCAGGGCGAACTGAAGCTTTCTTT.

A few counts support this clonotype. This chain joins TRBV7-2 and TRBJ2-3; 12 bases map to TRBD2. Per germline, CDR1 SGHTA and CDR2 FQGNSA. The CDR3 is 15 residues long. Unmatched junction bases numbered 2, after V lost 7 bases and J lost 0 bases. The chain's CDR3 is CASNLAGGSTDTQYF. In DNA form, the CDR3 reads TGTGCCAGCAATCTAGCGGGGGGGAGCACAGATACGCAGTATTTT.

This clonotype has a single count. This chain links TRBV4-3 with TRBJ2-3; no clear D. This CDR3 comprises 14 residues. From germline, CDR1 is LGHNA and CDR2 YSLEER. V lost 0 bases to trimming and J lost 6 bases, with 10 bases between them. DNA for the CDR3: TGCGCCAGCAGCCAAGATGCCGGAAGGGATACGCAGTATTTT. Its protein product is CASSQDAGRDTQYF.

There are a few counts of this clonotype. The rearrangement links TRBV12-3 or TRBV12-4 to TRBJ1-5; the match to TRBD1 covers 8 bases. This CDR3 has 16 amino acids. Trimming removed 5 bases from V and 4 bases from J; junction bases left unmatched: 10. Here the CDR3 DNA reads TGTGCCAGCAGTACCCAGACAGGGGTAGGAAATCAGCCCCAGCATTTT. Translating it yields CASSTQTGVGNQPQHF.

A few counts support this clonotype. V is TRBV5-1 and J is TRBJ2-1; D gene unclear. V dropped 1 base and J dropped 5 bases, with 13 bases sitting between them. Germline V gene sequence: CDR1 SGHRS, CDR2 YFSETQ. CDR3 length: 15 amino acids. The chain's CDR3 is CASSLRRFWDNEQFF. The CDR3 bases are TGCGCCAGCAGCTTGCGCAGGTTCTGGGACAATGAGCAGTTCTTC.

The chain is built from TRBV2 and TRBJ1-2; no definite D call. Germline V gene sequence: CDR1 SNHLY, CDR2 FYNNEI. V was cut by 5 bases and J by 4 bases, with 20 bases left in between. The CDR3 loop spans 16 amino acids. In nucleotides, the CDR3 is TGTGCCAGCAGTCCCCCAAGGCACAGTGGGGTCTATGGCTACACCTTC. Translated: CASSPPRHSGVYGYTF.

This clonotype was counted at least ten times. The rearrangement uses TRBV5-1 and TRBJ2-1; 10 bases are a match to TRBD2. The germline gives CDR1 SGHRS, CDR2 YFSETQ. V lost 4 bases, J lost 3 bases, and 7 bases stayed unmatched. The CDR3 covers 16 residues. CDR3 in amino acids: CASSHTPSGGYNEQFF. The CDR3 nucleotides are TGCGCCAGCAGCCACACCCCTAGCGGGGGCTACAATGAGCAGTTCTTC.

This clonotype was seen a handful of times. The rearrangement links TRBV12-3 or TRBV12-4 to TRBJ1-1; maybe TRBD1 (5 bases). The CDR3 has 13 residues. V lost 7 bases and J 1 base, leaving 10 bases between the germline ends. The CDR3 loop reads CASTSTENTEAFF. Written as DNA, the CDR3 is TGTGCCAGCACCTCGACAGAGAACACTGAAGCTTTCTTT.

This clonotype was seen only a few times. CDR3 region: CSPTEGETQYF. The CDR3 region has the DNA TGCAGCCCAACAGAGGGAGAGACCCAGTACTTC. The rearrangement links TRBV29-1 to TRBJ2-5, with D perhaps TRBD2 (5 bases). V lost 8 bases and J lost 4, with 11 bases in between. The CDR3 loop spans 11 amino acids. Germline-derived CDR1 and CDR2 are SQVTM and ANQGSEA.

This clonotype was picked up many times. The CDR3 DNA sequence: TGTGCCAGCAGTGACCTGCTCAAACAGGCTACCTACGAGCAGTACTTC. It is translated as CASSDLLKQATYEQYF. The chain carries TRBV6-1 and TRBJ2-7; a possible D gene is TRBD1 (5 bases). Germline-derived CDR1 and CDR2 are MNHNS and SASEGT. V lost 3 bases and J lost 2, with 17 bases in between. The CDR3 totals 16 residues.

The chain couples TRBV10-2 to TRBJ1-2, with D unclear. Germline V gives CDR1 WSHSY, CDR2 SAAADI. This CDR3 is built from 14 residues. V was cut by 4 bases and J by 4 bases, with 13 bases left in between. CDR3 region: CASSVAGDFYGYTF. For the CDR3, the DNA is TGCGCCAGCAGTGTGGCAGGAGATTTCTATGGCTACACCTTC.

This clonotype was recorded a few times. The rearrangement links TRBV27 to TRBJ2-1; weak D call: TRBD2 (5 bases). V was clipped by 1 base and J by 2 bases, with 12 bases between them. The CDR3 spans 16 residues. Germline loops: CDR1 MNHEY, CDR2 SMNVEV (reference sequence). This chain's CDR3 is CASSLWGVGTYNEQFF. As DNA, the CDR3 is TGTGCCAGCAGTTTATGGGGAGTGGGCACCTACAATGAGCAGTTCTTC.

The gene calls are TRBV11-2 and TRBJ2-5; D gene unclear. Looked up from germline, CDR1 is SGHAT and CDR2 is FQNNGV. The V end was cut by 1 base, the J end by 3 bases, with 12 bases between. The CDR3 length is 15 residues. The CDR3: CASSLVSSSEETQYF. CDR3 nucleotide sequence: TGTGCCAGCAGCTTAGTGAGTAGTTCAGAAGAGACCCAGTACTTC.

This clonotype was seen only a few times. J is TRBJ2-1 and V is TRBV20-1, with 11 bases aligning to TRBD2. V lost 0 bases to trimming and J lost 8 bases; unmatched junction nucleotides: 6. The germline CDR1 and CDR2 sequences are DFQATT and SNEGSKA (reference sequence). This CDR3 is built from 15 residues. The CDR3 DNA sequence: TGCAGTGCTAGAGAGGGGCTAGCGGGGGGCGATGAGCAGTTCTTC. It translates to CSAREGLAGGDEQFF.